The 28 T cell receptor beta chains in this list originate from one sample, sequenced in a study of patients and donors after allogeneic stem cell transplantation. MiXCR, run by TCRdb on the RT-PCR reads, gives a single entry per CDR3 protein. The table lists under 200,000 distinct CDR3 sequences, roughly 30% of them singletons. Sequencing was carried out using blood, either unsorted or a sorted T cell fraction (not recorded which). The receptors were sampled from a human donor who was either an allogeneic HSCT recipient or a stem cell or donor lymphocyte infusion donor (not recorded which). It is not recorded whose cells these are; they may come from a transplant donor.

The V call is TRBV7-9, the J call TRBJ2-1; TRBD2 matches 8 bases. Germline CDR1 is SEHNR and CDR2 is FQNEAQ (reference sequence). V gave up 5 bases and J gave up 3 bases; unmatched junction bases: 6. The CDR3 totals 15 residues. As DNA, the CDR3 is TGTGCCAGCAGCCAACCGGGACTAGGCTACAATGAGCAGTTCTTC. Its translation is CASSQPGLGYNEQFF.

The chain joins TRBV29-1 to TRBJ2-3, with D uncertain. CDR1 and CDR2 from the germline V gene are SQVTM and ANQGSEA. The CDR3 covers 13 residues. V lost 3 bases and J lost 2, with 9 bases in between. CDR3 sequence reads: CSVDTPNTDTQYF. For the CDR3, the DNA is TGCAGCGTTGATACACCTAACACAGATACGCAGTATTTT.

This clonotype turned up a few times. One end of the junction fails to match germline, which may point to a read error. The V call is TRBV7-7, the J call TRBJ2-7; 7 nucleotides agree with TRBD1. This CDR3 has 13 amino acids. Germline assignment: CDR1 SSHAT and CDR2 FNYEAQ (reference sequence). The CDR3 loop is CASSLGDRDEQYF. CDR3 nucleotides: TGTGCTAGCAGCTTAGGAGACAGGGACGAGCAGTACTTC.

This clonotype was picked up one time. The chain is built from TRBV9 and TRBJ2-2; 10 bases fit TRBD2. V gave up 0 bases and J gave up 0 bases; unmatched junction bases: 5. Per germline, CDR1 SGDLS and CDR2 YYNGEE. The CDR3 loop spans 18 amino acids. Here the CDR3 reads CASSVDWTSGTNTGELFF. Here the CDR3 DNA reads TGTGCCAGCAGCGTAGATTGGACTAGCGGTACGAACACCGGGGAGCTGTTTTTT.

CDR3 loop: CAWRTVGYTF. The CDR3 DNA sequence: TGTGCCTGGAGGACAGTCGGCTACACCTTC. The gene calls are TRBV30 and TRBJ1-2, with D possibly matching TRBD1 (5 bases). Germline CDR1 is GTSNPN and CDR2 is SVGIG (reference sequence). The CDR3 is made up of 10 amino acids. Trimming left V 3 bases short and J 8 bases short, with 7 bases between.

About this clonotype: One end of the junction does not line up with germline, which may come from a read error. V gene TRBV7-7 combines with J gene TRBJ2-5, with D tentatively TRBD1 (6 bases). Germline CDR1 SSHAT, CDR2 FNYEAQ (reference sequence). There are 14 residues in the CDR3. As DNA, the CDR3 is TGTGCTAGCAGAAAAAATAGGGGGTCGGAGACCCAGTACTTC. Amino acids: CASRKNRGSETQYF.

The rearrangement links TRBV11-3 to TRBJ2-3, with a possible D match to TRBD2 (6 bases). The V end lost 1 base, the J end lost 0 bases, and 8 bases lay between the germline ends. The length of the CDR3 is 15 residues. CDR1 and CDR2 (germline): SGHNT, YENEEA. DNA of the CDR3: TGTGCCAGCAGCTTAGGCGGGACTAGCACAGATACGCAGTATTTT. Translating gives CASSLGGTSTDTQYF.

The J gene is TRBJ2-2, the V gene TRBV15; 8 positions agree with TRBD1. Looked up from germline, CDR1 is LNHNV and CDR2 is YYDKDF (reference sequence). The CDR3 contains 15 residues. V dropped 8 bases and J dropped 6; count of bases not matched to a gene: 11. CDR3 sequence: CATPEDWTGPGELFF. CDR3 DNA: TGTGCCACCCCTGAGGATTGGACAGGGCCCGGGGAGCTGTTTTTT.

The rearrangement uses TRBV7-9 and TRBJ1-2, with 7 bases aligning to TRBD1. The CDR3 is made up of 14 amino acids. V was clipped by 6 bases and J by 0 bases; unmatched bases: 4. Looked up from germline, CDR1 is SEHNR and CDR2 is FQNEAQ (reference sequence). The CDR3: CASRGGPSNYGYTF. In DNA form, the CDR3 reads TGTGCCAGCAGAGGGGGCCCGTCTAACTATGGCTACACCTTC.

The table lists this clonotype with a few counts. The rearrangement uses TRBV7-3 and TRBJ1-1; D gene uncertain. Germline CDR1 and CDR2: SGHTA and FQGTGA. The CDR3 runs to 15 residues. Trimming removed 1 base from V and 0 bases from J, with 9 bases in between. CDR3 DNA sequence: TGTGCCAGCAGCTTAAGTCCGAACATGAACACTGAAGCTTTCTTT. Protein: CASSLSPNMNTEAFF.

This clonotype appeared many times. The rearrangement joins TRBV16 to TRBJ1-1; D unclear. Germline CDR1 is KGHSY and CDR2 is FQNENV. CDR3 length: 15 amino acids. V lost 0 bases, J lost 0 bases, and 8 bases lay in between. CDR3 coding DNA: TGTGCCAGCAGCCAATCGCGGGCAATGAACACTGAAGCTTTCTTT. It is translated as CASSQSRAMNTEAFF.

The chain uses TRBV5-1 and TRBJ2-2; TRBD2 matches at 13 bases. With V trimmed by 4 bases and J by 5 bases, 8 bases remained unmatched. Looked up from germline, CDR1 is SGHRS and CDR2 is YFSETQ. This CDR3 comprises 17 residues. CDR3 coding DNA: TGCGCCAGCAGCCAGAGGACTAGCGGGAGTACGACCGGGGAGCTGTTTTTT. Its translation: CASSQRTSGSTTGELFF.

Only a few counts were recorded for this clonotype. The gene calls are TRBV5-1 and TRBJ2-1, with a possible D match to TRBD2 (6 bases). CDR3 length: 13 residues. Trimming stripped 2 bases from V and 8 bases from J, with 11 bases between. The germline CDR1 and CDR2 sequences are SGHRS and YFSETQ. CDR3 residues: CASSFAGYHEQFF. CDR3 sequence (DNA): TGCGCCAGCAGCTTTGCGGGGTACCATGAGCAGTTCTTC.

The CDR3: CASSLAGLAPYEQYF. The CDR3 DNA reads as TGTGCCAGCTCTCTAGCGGGTCTAGCGCCCTACGAGCAGTACTTC. The chain employs TRBV18 and TRBJ2-7, with 8 positions matching TRBD2. The CDR3 spans 15 residues. Germline assignment: CDR1 KGHSH and CDR2 LQKENI. Unmatched junction bases numbered 9, after V lost 6 bases and J lost 2 bases.

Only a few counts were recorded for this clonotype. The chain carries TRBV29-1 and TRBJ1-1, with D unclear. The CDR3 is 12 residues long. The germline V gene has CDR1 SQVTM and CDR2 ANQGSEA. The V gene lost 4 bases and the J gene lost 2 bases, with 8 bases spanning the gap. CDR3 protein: CSVAGFNTEAFF. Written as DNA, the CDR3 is TGCAGCGTTGCGGGGTTCAACACTGAAGCTTTCTTT.

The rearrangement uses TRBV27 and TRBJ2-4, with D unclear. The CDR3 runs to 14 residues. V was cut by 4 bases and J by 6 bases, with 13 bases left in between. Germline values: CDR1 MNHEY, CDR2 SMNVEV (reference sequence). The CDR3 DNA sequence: TGTGCCAGCAGTTCGGACCACGGGCGAAACATTCAGTACTTC. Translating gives CASSSDHGRNIQYF.

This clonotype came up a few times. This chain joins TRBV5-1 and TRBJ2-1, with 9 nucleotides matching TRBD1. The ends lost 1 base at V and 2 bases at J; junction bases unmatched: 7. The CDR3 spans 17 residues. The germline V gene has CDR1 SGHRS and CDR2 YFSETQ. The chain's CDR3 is CASSLQLTGGAYNEQFF. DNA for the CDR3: TGCGCCAGCAGCTTGCAGTTGACAGGGGGGGCCTACAATGAGCAGTTCTTC.

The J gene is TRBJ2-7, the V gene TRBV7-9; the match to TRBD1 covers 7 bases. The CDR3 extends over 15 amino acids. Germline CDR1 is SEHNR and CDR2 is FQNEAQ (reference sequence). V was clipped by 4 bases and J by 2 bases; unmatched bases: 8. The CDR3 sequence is CASSYDRATAYEQYF. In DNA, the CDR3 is TGTGCCAGCAGCTACGACAGGGCCACCGCCTACGAGCAGTACTTC.

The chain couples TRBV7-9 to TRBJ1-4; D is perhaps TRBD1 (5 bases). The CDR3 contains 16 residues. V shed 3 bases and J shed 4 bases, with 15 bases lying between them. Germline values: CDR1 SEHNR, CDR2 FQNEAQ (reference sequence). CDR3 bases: TGTGCCAGCAGCTTCGGGGCCGCCAACCTTAATGAAAAACTGTTTTTT. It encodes CASSFGAANLNEKLFF. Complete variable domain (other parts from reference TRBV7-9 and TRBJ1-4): DTGVSQNPRHKITKRGQNVTFRCDPISEHNRLYWYRQTLGQGPEFLTYFQNEAQLEKSRLLSDRFSAERPKGSFSTLEIQRTEQGDSAMYLCASSFGAANLNEKLFFGSGTQLSVL.

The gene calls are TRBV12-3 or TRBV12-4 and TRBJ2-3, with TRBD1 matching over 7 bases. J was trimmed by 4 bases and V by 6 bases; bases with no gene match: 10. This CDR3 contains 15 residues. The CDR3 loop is CASRPTGFVPDTQYF. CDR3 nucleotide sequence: TGTGCCAGCAGACCGACAGGGTTCGTCCCAGATACGCAGTATTTT.

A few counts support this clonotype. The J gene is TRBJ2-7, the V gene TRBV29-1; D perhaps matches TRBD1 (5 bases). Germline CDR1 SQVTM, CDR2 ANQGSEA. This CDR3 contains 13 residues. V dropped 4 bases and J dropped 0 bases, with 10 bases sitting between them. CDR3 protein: CSVGWGISYEQYF. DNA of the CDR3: TGCAGCGTTGGATGGGGCATCTCCTACGAGCAGTACTTC.

For the CDR3, the DNA is TGTGCCAGCAGCTTAGCGGCCCAAGAGACCCAGTACTTC. It yields the protein CASSLAAQETQYF. This sequence joins TRBV7-8 and TRBJ2-5; D remains ambiguous. This CDR3 region has 13 residues. V was trimmed by 0 bases and J by 1 base, leaving 3 bases between them. Germline V gene lookup returns CDR1 SGHVS and CDR2 FQNEAQ.

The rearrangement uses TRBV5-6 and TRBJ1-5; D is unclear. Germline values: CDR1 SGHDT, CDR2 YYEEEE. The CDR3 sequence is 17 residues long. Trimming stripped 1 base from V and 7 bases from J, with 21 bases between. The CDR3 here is CASSLMGSRAEEQPQHF. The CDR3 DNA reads TGTGCCAGCAGCTTGATGGGGTCAAGGGCAGAGGAACAGCCCCAGCATTTT.

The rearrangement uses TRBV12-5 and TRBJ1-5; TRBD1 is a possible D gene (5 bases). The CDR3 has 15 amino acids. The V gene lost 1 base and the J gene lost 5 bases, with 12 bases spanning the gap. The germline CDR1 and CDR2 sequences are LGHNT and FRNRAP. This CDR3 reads CASGLALGGDQPQHF. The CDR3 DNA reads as TGTGCTAGTGGTTTGGCCCTTGGGGGGGATCAGCCCCAGCATTTT.

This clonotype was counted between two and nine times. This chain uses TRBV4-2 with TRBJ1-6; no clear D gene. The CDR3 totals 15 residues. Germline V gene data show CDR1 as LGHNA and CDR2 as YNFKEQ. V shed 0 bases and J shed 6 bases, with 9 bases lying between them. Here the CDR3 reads CASSQEESFNSPLHF. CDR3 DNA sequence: TGTGCCAGCAGCCAAGAGGAAAGTTTTAATTCACCCCTCCACTTT.

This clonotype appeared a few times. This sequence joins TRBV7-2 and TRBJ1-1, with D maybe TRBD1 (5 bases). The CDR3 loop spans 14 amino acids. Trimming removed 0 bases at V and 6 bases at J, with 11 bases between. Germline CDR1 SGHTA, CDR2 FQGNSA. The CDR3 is CASSLAGAAAEAFF. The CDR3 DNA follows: TGTGCCAGCAGCTTAGCTGGGGCAGCGGCTGAAGCTTTCTTT.

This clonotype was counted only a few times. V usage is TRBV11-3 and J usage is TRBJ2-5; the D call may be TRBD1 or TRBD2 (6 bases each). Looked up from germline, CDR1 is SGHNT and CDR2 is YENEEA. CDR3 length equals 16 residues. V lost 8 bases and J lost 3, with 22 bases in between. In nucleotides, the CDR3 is TGTGCCAGCGCCCCGGGTAGGGGGGACGCGAAAGAGACCCAGTACTTC. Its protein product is CASAPGRGDAKETQYF.

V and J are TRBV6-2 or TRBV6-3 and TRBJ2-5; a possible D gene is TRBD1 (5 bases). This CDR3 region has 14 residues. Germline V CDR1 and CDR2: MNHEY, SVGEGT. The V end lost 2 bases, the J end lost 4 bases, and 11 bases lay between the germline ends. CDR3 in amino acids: CASSYPAGRETQYF. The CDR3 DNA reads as TGTGCCAGCAGTTACCCCGCAGGGCGAGAGACCCAGTACTTC.